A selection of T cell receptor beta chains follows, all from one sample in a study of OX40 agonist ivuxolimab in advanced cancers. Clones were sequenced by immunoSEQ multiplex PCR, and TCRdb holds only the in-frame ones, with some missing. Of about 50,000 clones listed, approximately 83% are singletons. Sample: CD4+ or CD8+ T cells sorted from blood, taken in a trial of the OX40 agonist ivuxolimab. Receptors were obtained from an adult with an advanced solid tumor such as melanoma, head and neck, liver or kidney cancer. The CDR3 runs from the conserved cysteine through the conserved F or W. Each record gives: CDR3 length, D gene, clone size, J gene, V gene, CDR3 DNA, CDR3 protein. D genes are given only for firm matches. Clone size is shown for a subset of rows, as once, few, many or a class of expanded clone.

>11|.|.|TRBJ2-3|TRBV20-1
TGCAGTGCTAGAACTTTAGATACGCAGTATTTT
CSARTLDTQYF
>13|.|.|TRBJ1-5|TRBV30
TGTGCCTGGAGTGTCAGGAGCAATCAGCCCCAGCATTTT
CAWSVRSNQPQHF
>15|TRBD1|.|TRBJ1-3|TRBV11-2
TGTGCCAGCAGCTTACAGGGGGGTCCTGGAAACACCATATATTTT
CASSLQGGPGNTIYF
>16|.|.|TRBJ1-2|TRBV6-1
TGTGCCAGCAGTGCATCATGGACAGCCGTCGGTCTTGGCTACACCTTC
CASSASWTAVGLGYTF
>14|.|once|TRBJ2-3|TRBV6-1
TGTGCCAGCATCCGGGACGGGGGCACAGATACGCAGTATTTT
CASIRDGGTDTQYF
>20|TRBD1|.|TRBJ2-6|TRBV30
TGTGCCTGGAGTGTACGGAGGACAGGGGGCCGGACGTCTGGGGCCAACGTCCTGACTTTC
CAWSVRRTGGRTSGANVLTF
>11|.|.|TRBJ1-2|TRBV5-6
TGTGCCAGCAGCTTCTCGAGGGGCTACACCTTC
CASSFSRGYTF
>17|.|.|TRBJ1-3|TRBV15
TGTGCCACCAGCAGAGATCGAGGCGCAATCTCTGGAAACACCATATATTTT
CATSRDRGAISGNTIYF
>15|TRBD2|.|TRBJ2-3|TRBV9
TGTGCCAGCAGCCCGACTAGCGGGGGGCCCTGGACGCAGTATTTT
CASSPTSGGPWTQYF
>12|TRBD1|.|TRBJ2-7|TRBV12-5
TGTGCTAGTGGATACACAGGGGACGAGCAGTACTTC
CASGYTGDEQYF
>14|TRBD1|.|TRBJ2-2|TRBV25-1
TGTGCCAGTGCTGGACAGGGGGCCGTCGGGGAGCTGTTTTTT
CASAGQGAVGELFF
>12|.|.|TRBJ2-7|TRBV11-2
TGTGCCAGCAGCTTGGGTGGGGGCGAGCAGTACTTC
CASSLGGGEQYF
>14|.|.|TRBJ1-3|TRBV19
TGTGCCAGTAGTAGGGGAGGTTACGGAAACACCATATATTTT
CASSRGGYGNTIYF
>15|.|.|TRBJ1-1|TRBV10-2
TGCGCCAGCAGTGAGTCGGGGGGGTGGAACACTGAAGCTTTCTTT
CASSESGGWNTEAFF
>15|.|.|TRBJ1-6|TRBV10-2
TGCGCCAGCAGAGAGGGAATCTCCTATAATTCACCCCTCCACTTT
CASREGISYNSPLHF
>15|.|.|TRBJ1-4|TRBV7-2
TGTGCCAGCAGCCCCCAGGGAACAACTAATGAAAAACTGTTTTTT
CASSPQGTTNEKLFF
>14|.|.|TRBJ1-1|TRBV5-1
TGCGCCAGCAGACAAGGGGAAGGGATCACTGAAGCTTTCTTT
CASRQGEGITEAFF
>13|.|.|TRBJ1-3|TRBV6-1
TGTGCCAGCAGGGTCCTCTCGGGAAACACCATATATTTT
CASRVLSGNTIYF
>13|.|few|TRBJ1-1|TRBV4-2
TGTGCCAGCAGCCATTCACCAGACACTGAAGCTTTCTTT
CASSHSPDTEAFF
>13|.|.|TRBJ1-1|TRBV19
TGTGCCAGTAGTACTCAGGGCGACACTGAAGCTTTCTTT
CASSTQGDTEAFF
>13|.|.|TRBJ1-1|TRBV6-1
TGTGCCAGCAGTTTGTATCGGTGGACTGAAGCTTTCTTT
CASSLYRWTEAFF
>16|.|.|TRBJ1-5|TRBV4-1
TGCGCCAGCAGCCAAGGGGGGGCAGGGGGCAATCAGCCCCAGCATTTT
CASSQGGAGGNQPQHF
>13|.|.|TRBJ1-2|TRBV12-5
TGTGCTAGTGGTTTGGCGGGGAACTATGGCTACACCTTC
CASGLAGNYGYTF
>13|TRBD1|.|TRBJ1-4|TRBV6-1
TGTGCCAGCAGTCTGGACAGGTCTGAAAAACTGTTTTTT
CASSLDRSEKLFF
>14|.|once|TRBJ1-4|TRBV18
TGTGCCAGCTCACCCGGGAATGGAAATGAAAAACTGTTTTTT
CASSPGNGNEKLFF
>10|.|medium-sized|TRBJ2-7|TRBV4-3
TGCGCCAGCAGCTACTACGAGCAGTACTTC
CASSYYEQYF
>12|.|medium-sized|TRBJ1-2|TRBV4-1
TGCGCCAGCAGCCCTGCAGGCTATGGCTACACCTTC
CASSPAGYGYTF
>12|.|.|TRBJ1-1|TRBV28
TGTGCCAGCAGTTTATCCGGCACTGAAGCTTTCTTT
CASSLSGTEAFF
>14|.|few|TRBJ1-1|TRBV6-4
TGTGCCAGCAGTGAGGGGGGGTCGTTCACTGAAGCTTTCTTT
CASSEGGSFTEAFF
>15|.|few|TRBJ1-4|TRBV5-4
TGTGCCAGCAGCTTGGCCTCCCGAAGGGACGAAAAACTGTTTTTT
CASSLASRRDEKLFF
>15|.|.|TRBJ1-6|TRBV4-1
TGCGCCAGCAGCCAAGCAATGAGTATTGGGTCACCCCTCCACTTT
CASSQAMSIGSPLHF
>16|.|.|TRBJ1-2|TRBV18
TGTGCCAGCTCACTTGATACCGGGACCTTTTACTCTGGCTACACCTTC
CASSLDTGTFYSGYTF
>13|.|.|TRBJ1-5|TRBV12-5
TGTGCTAGTGGCCCCCGTAATGACGAGCCCCAGCATTTT
CASGPRNDEPQHF
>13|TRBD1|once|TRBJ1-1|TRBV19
TGTGCCAGTAGTACTGACAGGGTCACTGAAGCTTTCTTT
CASSTDRVTEAFF
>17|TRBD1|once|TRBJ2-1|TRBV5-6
TGTGCCAGCAGCTGGCGGGTTCCCGGGACAGGGGACCATGAGCAGTTCTTC
CASSWRVPGTGDHEQFF
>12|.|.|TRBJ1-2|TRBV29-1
TGCAGCGTTGGCCAGGGGCGGGGTGGCTACACCTTC
CSVGQGRGGYTF
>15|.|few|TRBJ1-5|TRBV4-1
TGCGCCAGCAGCCGAGAATGGGATAGCAATCAGCCCCAGCATTTT
CASSREWDSNQPQHF
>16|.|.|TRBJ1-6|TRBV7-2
TGTGCCAGCAGCGTAAGACAGAGGGATGGTACTTCACCCCTCCACTTT
CASSVRQRDGTSPLHF
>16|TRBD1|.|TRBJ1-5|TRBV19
TGTGCCAGTAGGGACAGGGGTGAATGGAGCAATCAGCCCCAGCATTTT
CASRDRGEWSNQPQHF